The sequence of this T cell receptor beta chain was determined in a study of blood T cell repertoires in COVID-19. The method was immunoSEQ multiplex PCR; TCRdb's version includes in-frame clones alone and lacks a portion of them. The sample includes 150,000 or so clones, approximately 83% of them seen just once. The V gene end was trimmed by 6 bases and the J gene end by 5 bases; junction bases not matched to a gene: 4. This CDR3 has 13 amino acids. CDR1 is LNHDA, CDR2 SQIVND, per germline (reference sequence). The sample taken for sequencing was peripheral blood. The V gene is TRBV19, the J gene TRBJ2-7; 10 positions match TRBD1. The sequence came from a woman aged 55-69 years with COVID-19, enrolled during active disease. The CDR3 nucleotides are TGTGCCAGTAGCCGGGACAGGGGTAACGAGCAGTACTTC. It translates to CASSRDRGNEQYF.